This passage covers 20 T cell receptor beta chains from one sample sequenced in a study of blood T cells in healthy people across ages. For the second PCR, which ran for 7 to 11 cycles, a sample-barcoded 5' primer and a J-beta primer mix were used. TCRdb re-called the 5' RACE reads with MiXCR, one entry per CDR3 protein. The data contain roughly 1,000,000 distinct CDR3 sequences, around 27% of them seen just once; the ten biggest clones take up about 0.8%. This sample also appeared in a second study, on T cells of mothers and their children.

The sequencing input was blood. Receptors originate from a girl aged 2 to 9 in good health.

This chain uses TRBV27 with TRBJ2-5; 10 positions agree with TRBD2. The DNA end is more similar to TRBJ2-1, so the J call may be wrong. CDR3 size: 14 residues. From germline, CDR1 is MNHEY and CDR2 SMNVEV (reference sequence). The chain's CDR3 is CASSKLAGPNEQFF. DNA of the CDR3: TGTGCCAGCAGCAAACTAGCGGGGCCCAATGAGCAGTTCTTC.

V and J are TRBV13 and TRBJ2-1; D possibly corresponds to TRBD1 (6 bases). CDR3 length: 15 amino acids. Trimming removed 0 bases at V and 3 bases at J, with 9 bases between. The germline CDR1 and CDR2 sequences are PRHDT and FYEKMQ (reference sequence). The CDR3 reads CASSLGGDNYNEQFF. The DNA for the CDR3 is TGTGCCAGCAGCTTAGGTGGGGACAACTACAATGAGCAGTTCTTC.

A few counts support this clonotype. The chain combines TRBV3-1 with TRBJ2-7; D is possibly TRBD2 (6 bases). The CDR3 length is 13 residues. V lost 6 bases to trimming and J lost 6 bases, with 15 bases between them. The V gene's germline CDR1 is LGHDT and CDR2 YNNKEL (reference sequence). The CDR3 coding sequence is TGTGCCAGCAGTAGGGACTCCCTGGCCGAGCAGTACTTC. It is translated as CASSRDSLAEQYF.

The table lists this clonotype with a few counts. The CDR3 protein is CASSGGLDTGELFF. The CDR3 DNA reads TGTGCTAGTTCCGGGGGACTGGACACCGGGGAGCTGTTTTTT. This chain uses TRBV12-5 with TRBJ2-2; TRBD2 might be the D (6 bases). The CDR3 runs to 14 residues. V lost 8 bases, J lost 3 bases, and 13 bases lay in between. Looked up from germline, CDR1 is LGHNT and CDR2 is FRNRAP.

The sample holds a few counts of this clonotype. V and J are TRBV7-2 and TRBJ2-5; D possibly matches TRBD1 or TRBD2 (6 bases each). Germline V gene data show CDR1 as SGHTA and CDR2 as FQGNSA. The CDR3 loop spans 17 amino acids. The V end lost 4 bases, the J end lost 6 bases, and 24 bases lay between the germline ends. CDR3 DNA sequence: TGTGCCAGCAGCTCCCCGGGGTCGGGGGCCTCCGTAAAGACCCAGTACTTC. This sequence encodes CASSSPGSGASVKTQYF.

Details on this clonotype: Its ends do not fully match the called genes, so a read error is possible. The chain joins TRBV7-2 to TRBJ2-1; D not resolved. The CDR3 has 15 amino acids. Per germline, CDR1 SGHTA and CDR2 FQGNSA. CDR3 sequence: CAGSRDLLSYNEQFF. In DNA form, the CDR3 reads TGTGCCGGCAGCCGAGACTTGTTGTCCTACAATGAGCAGTTCTTC.

This clonotype was detected a few times. The V gene is TRBV5-1, the J gene TRBJ2-7; the match to TRBD2 covers 7 bases. Germline lookup yields CDR1 SGHRS and CDR2 YFSETQ. CDR3 length: 15 amino acids. The V segment lost 5 bases and the J segment 2 bases; nucleotides outside the gene matches: 10. CDR3 loop: CASRPTSGEAYEQYF. CDR3 DNA: TGCGCCAGCAGGCCCACCAGCGGGGAAGCCTACGAGCAGTACTTC.

In its sample, this clonotype was seen many times. CDR3 DNA: TGTGCCAGCAGTGAATTGGGGACCGGGGAGCTGTTTTTT. It translates to CASSELGTGELFF. The chain links TRBV6-1 to TRBJ2-2; no clear D gene. Trimming removed 2 bases at V and 5 bases at J, with 6 bases between. This CDR3 region has 13 residues. Germline V gene sequence: CDR1 MNHNS, CDR2 SASEGT.

V usage is TRBV13 and J usage is TRBJ2-1; 8 nucleotides align to TRBD2. The V gene's germline CDR1 is PRHDT and CDR2 FYEKMQ (reference sequence). Losses at the gene ends were 3 bases for V and 8 bases for J; bases not matched to a gene: 9. The CDR3 consists of 15 residues. CDR3 DNA sequence: TGTGCCAGCAGCTTTAAACTAGCGGTTCGGGATGAGCAGTTCTTC. Its protein is CASSFKLAVRDEQFF.

This clonotype was found a few times. This chain uses TRBV7-9 with TRBJ2-1; possibly TRBD1 or TRBD2 for D (5 bases each). V lost 3 bases and J 5 bases, leaving 11 bases between the germline ends. Germline V gives CDR1 SEHNR, CDR2 FQNEAQ (reference sequence). There are 14 residues in the CDR3. The CDR3 sequence is CASSFTGTNNEQFF. The DNA for the CDR3 is TGTGCCAGCAGCTTCACCGGGACGAACAATGAGCAGTTCTTC.

This rearrangement joins TRBV6-5 to TRBJ2-5, with TRBD1 matching over 11 bases. With the DNA end fitting TRBJ2-1 better, the J assignment may be wrong. CDR3 length equals 14 residues. CDR1 is MNHEY and CDR2 is SVGAGI in the germline V gene. CDR3 nucleotide sequence: TGTGCCGCGGGAAGGGACAGGGGGGTGGATGAGCAGTTCTTC. Protein sequence: CAAGRDRGVDEQFF.

The V and J genes are TRBV7-9 and TRBJ1-4; D is perhaps TRBD1 (5 bases). The CDR3 contains 17 residues. Germline V gene lookup returns CDR1 SEHNR and CDR2 FQNEAQ (reference sequence). V was pared by 3 bases and J by 0 bases, with 14 bases between. This chain's CDR3 is CASSLRQPFATNEKLFF. The CDR3 nucleotides are TGTGCCAGCAGCTTGAGACAGCCGTTTGCAACTAATGAAAAACTGTTTTTT.

The chain employs TRBV18 and TRBJ1-1; unclear D gene. The CDR3 spans 13 residues. Germline CDR1 reads KGHSH; CDR2 reads LQKENI. V lost 2 bases and J 1 base, leaving 5 bases between the germline ends. The CDR3 is CASSPNRNTEAFF. The CDR3 DNA sequence: TGTGCCAGCTCACCAAATCGGAACACTGAAGCTTTCTTT.

A few counts support this clonotype. This chain links TRBV4-3 with TRBJ2-3; weak D call: TRBD1 (6 bases). The V end lost 0 bases, the J end lost 6 bases, and 13 bases lay between the germline ends. Germline V gene lookup returns CDR1 LGHNA and CDR2 YSLEER. The length of the CDR3 is 15 residues. The CDR3 here is CASSQDPTGYDTQYF. The CDR3 DNA is TGCGCCAGCAGCCAAGATCCAACAGGGTACGATACGCAGTATTTT.

This clonotype has just a few counts. The chain is built from TRBV6-2 or TRBV6-3 and TRBJ1-2, with TRBD1 as a possible D gene (5 bases). The CDR3 extends over 12 amino acids. Trimming cost V 5 bases and J 9 bases, with 13 bases left between them. Germline lookup yields CDR1 MNHEY and CDR2 SVGEGT. For the CDR3, the DNA is TGTGCCAGCAGTGGGGCCGGGGGACGCTACACCTTC. Translation gives CASSGAGGRYTF.

The rearrangement uses TRBV13 and TRBJ1-2, with 7 bases that match TRBD1. The germline CDR1 and CDR2 sequences are PRHDT and FYEKMQ (reference sequence). The CDR3 is 14 amino acids. Trimming cost V 4 bases and J 5 bases; bases outside gene matches: 7. CDR3 sequence reads: CASSSYPGQYGYTF. CDR3 in DNA: TGTGCCAGCAGCTCCTACCCGGGACAGTATGGCTACACCTTC.

The genes are TRBV6-5 and TRBJ2-5, with D possibly being TRBD1 (7 bases). The CDR3 consists of 15 residues. Germline V lookup: CDR1 MNHEY, CDR2 SVGAGI. V dropped 3 bases and J dropped 1 base, with 12 bases sitting between them. In DNA, the CDR3 is TGTGCCAGCAGTTATGGAGGGGACAGCCAAGAGACCCAGTACTTC. Protein product: CASSYGGDSQETQYF.

This clonotype was detected only a few times. The chain has TRBV7-2 and TRBJ2-4, with 7 bases lining up with TRBD1. V dropped 5 bases and J dropped 15; count of bases not matched to a gene: 16. CDR1 and CDR2 (germline): SGHTA, FQGNSA. The CDR3 has 14 residues. The CDR3: CASSPGTEPPGRYF. DNA of the CDR3: TGTGCCAGCAGCCCCGGGACAGAACCCCCGGGCCGGTACTTC.

A few counts support this clonotype. The chain has TRBV6-6 and TRBJ1-4; no clear D. CDR1 and CDR2 (germline): MNHNY, SVGAGI (reference sequence). V lost 2 bases, J lost 7 bases, and 11 bases lay in between. The CDR3 contains 14 residues. Written as DNA, the CDR3 is TGTGCCAGCAGTTACAGGGAAGAGAGTGAAAAACTGTTTTTT. Translating it yields CASSYREESEKLFF.

The chain links TRBV3-1 to TRBJ2-7; tentatively, D is TRBD2 (6 bases). There are 14 residues in the CDR3. V shed 3 bases and J shed 2 bases, with 11 bases lying between them. CDR1 is LGHDT, CDR2 YNNKEL, per germline (reference sequence). CDR3 DNA sequence: TGTGCCAGCAGCCATGCTGGAGGGGCCTACGAGCAGTACTTC. Translating gives CASSHAGGAYEQYF.